Listed below are T cell receptor beta chains from one sample, sequenced in a study of shared clonotypes between healthy human individuals. Produced via immunoSEQ multiplex PCR; TCRdb's table is partial and in-frame only. The sample contains millions of clones, over 85% of which appear only once. Sequencing was performed on naive CD8+ T cells sorted from blood. The receptors derive from a man aged 18 to 29 in good health. Both conserved end residues are part of each CDR3. The order of the fields is CDR3 protein, CDR3 DNA, J gene, V gene, CDR3 length, D gene. A D gene is named only where the DNA matches it firmly.

CDR3 protein: CASSAIQTGDQETQYF
CDR3 DNA: TGTGCCAGCAGTGCGATCCAGACAGGGGACCAAGAGACCCAGTACTTC
J gene: TRBJ2-5
V gene: TRBV27
CDR3 length: 16
D gene: TRBD1

CDR3 protein: CASSPRQANTGELFF
CDR3 DNA: TGTGCCAGCAGTCCCCGGCAGGCTAACACCGGGGAGCTGTTTTTT
J gene: TRBJ2-2
V gene: TRBV6-6
CDR3 length: 15
D gene: NA

CDR3 protein: CASGLVGSQGHLFLAKNIQYF
CDR3 DNA: TGTGCTAGTGGTTTGGTAGGGTCCCAGGGACACCTTTTTTTAGCCAAAAACATTCAGTACTTC
J gene: TRBJ2-4
V gene: TRBV12-5
CDR3 length: 21
D gene: NA

CDR3 protein: CASSPPKGSGSNEQFF
CDR3 DNA: TGTGCCAGCTCACCACCGAAGGGTTCGGGGAGCAATGAGCAGTTCTTC
J gene: TRBJ2-1
V gene: TRBV18
CDR3 length: 16
D gene: NA

CDR3 protein: CASSVGTGTAFF
CDR3 DNA: TGTGCCAGCAGCGTAGGTACAGGGACAGCTTTCTTT
J gene: TRBJ1-1
V gene: TRBV9
CDR3 length: 12
D gene: NA

CDR3 protein: CASSEAQGYEQYF
CDR3 DNA: TGTGCCAGCAGTGAAGCACAGGGTTACGAGCAGTACTTC
J gene: TRBJ2-7
V gene: TRBV2
CDR3 length: 13
D gene: NA

CDR3 protein: CAWSVPGGGTEAFF
CDR3 DNA: TGTGCCTGGAGTGTACCAGGGGGTGGAACTGAAGCTTTCTTT
J gene: TRBJ1-1
V gene: TRBV30
CDR3 length: 14
D gene: TRBD1

CDR3 protein: CASSLGGPAYEQYF
CDR3 DNA: TGTGCCAGCAGCTTGGGAGGTCCCGCCTACGAGCAGTACTTC
J gene: TRBJ2-7
V gene: TRBV5-6
CDR3 length: 14
D gene: NA

CDR3 protein: CASSPPRQGGKSEQFF
CDR3 DNA: TGTGCCAGCAGCCCTCCCCGACAGGGTGGGAAGAGTGAGCAGTTCTTC
J gene: TRBJ2-1
V gene: TRBV7-9
CDR3 length: 16
D gene: TRBD1

CDR3 protein: CASTSRKLRNPLYGYTF
CDR3 DNA: TGTGCCAGCACCTCAAGGAAGCTGAGGAACCCCCTCTATGGCTACACCTTC
J gene: TRBJ1-2
V gene: TRBV5-6
CDR3 length: 17
D gene: NA

CDR3 protein: CASSLGEQGLRDYTF
CDR3 DNA: TGCGCCAGCAGCTTGGGGGAACAGGGGTTGCGGGACTACACCTTC
J gene: TRBJ1-2
V gene: TRBV5-1
CDR3 length: 15
D gene: TRBD1

CDR3 protein: CASSFLGTVHEQYF
CDR3 DNA: TGTGCCAGCAGTTTTCTCGGGACAGTCCACGAGCAGTACTTC
J gene: TRBJ2-7
V gene: TRBV27
CDR3 length: 14
D gene: TRBD1

CDR3 protein: CATKKGREAYQPQHF
CDR3 DNA: TGTGCCACCAAGAAAGGCCGGGAGGCGTATCAGCCCCAGCATTTT
J gene: TRBJ1-5
V gene: TRBV6-4
CDR3 length: 15
D gene: NA

CDR3 protein: CASSGTSTDTQYF
CDR3 DNA: TGTGCCAGCAGCGGAACTAGCACAGATACGCAGTATTTT
J gene: TRBJ2-3
V gene: TRBV9
CDR3 length: 13
D gene: NA

CDR3 protein: CASSAQGLVGYTF
CDR3 DNA: TGTGCCAGCAGCGCGCAGGGACTTGTTGGCTACACCTTC
J gene: TRBJ1-2
V gene: TRBV7-9
CDR3 length: 13
D gene: NA

CDR3 protein: CASSQVGREETQYF
CDR3 DNA: TGCGCCAGCAGCCAAGTCGGCAGGGAAGAGACCCAGTACTTC
J gene: TRBJ2-5
V gene: TRBV4-1
CDR3 length: 14
D gene: NA

CDR3 protein: CASSLQGDYEQYF
CDR3 DNA: TGTGCCAGCAGCCTACAGGGCGACTACGAGCAGTACTTC
J gene: TRBJ2-7
V gene: TRBV7-6
CDR3 length: 13
D gene: NA

CDR3 protein: CASSLYRQGVQDTGELFF
CDR3 DNA: TGTGCCAGCAGCTTATATAGACAGGGGGTACAGGACACCGGGGAGCTGTTTTTT
J gene: TRBJ2-2
V gene: TRBV11-1
CDR3 length: 18
D gene: TRBD1

CDR3 protein: CASSPPGQGANTEAFF
CDR3 DNA: TGTGCCAGCAGCCCCCCGGGACAGGGGGCAAATACTGAAGCTTTCTTT
J gene: TRBJ1-1
V gene: TRBV7-9
CDR3 length: 16
D gene: TRBD1

CDR3 protein: CASSIRDTDSPLHF
CDR3 DNA: TGTGCCAGTAGTATTCGGGACACAGATTCACCCCTCCACTTT
J gene: TRBJ1-6
V gene: TRBV19
CDR3 length: 14
D gene: NA

CDR3 protein: CASSQEGTGGADTQYF
CDR3 DNA: TGCGCCAGCAGCCAAGAAGGGACAGGAGGCGCAGATACGCAGTATTTT
J gene: TRBJ2-3
V gene: TRBV4-1
CDR3 length: 16
D gene: TRBD1

CDR3 protein: CASSQYPSIGTTNTGELFF
CDR3 DNA: TGCGCCAGCAGCCAATATCCCTCCATAGGGACTACTAACACCGGGGAGCTGTTTTTT
J gene: TRBJ2-2
V gene: TRBV4-1
CDR3 length: 19
D gene: TRBD2

CDR3 protein: CASSYRVGYEQYF
CDR3 DNA: TGTGCCAGCAGTTATAGGGTAGGCTACGAGCAGTACTTC
J gene: TRBJ2-7
V gene: TRBV6-5
CDR3 length: 13
D gene: NA

CDR3 protein: CASGLPQGYSYEQYF
CDR3 DNA: TGTGCTAGTGGTTTGCCCCAGGGGTACTCCTACGAGCAGTACTTC
J gene: TRBJ2-7
V gene: TRBV12-5
CDR3 length: 15
D gene: NA